The 14 T cell receptor beta chains given below trace back to one sample, sequenced in a study of T cell responses to AZD1222 COVID-19 vaccine. Data came from immunoSEQ multiplex PCR; TCRdb stores just in-frame clones and leaves some out. The sample consists of around 180,000 clones, around 94% of them appearing once. Source: peripheral blood, taken on day 0 of AZD1222 vaccination. Source of these receptors: an adult in good health.

V gene TRBV11-3 combines with J gene TRBJ2-5; no firm D call. Deletions cut 4 bases from V and 5 bases from J, with 11 bases between. CDR1 is SGHNT and CDR2 is YENEEA in the germline V gene. The CDR3 extends over 13 amino acids. The chain's CDR3 is CASSSGRSETQYF. CDR3 bases: TGTGCCAGCAGCTCCGGACGTTCGGAGACCCAGTACTTC.

The chain recombines TRBV7-9 with TRBJ2-3, with a weak D call TRBD2 (5 bases). Germline loops: CDR1 SEHNR, CDR2 FQNEAQ (reference sequence). The V end lost 10 bases, the J end lost 8 bases, and 13 bases lay between the germline ends. The CDR3 runs 11 residues. The CDR3 nucleotides read TGTGCCACCCCCTTCGCGGGTACGCAGTATTTT. Protein product: CATPFAGTQYF.

This chain connects TRBV15 to TRBJ2-7; D may be TRBD2 (5 bases). Trimming stripped 1 base from V and 1 base from J, with 11 bases between. Germline CDR1 LNHNV, CDR2 YYDKDF (reference sequence). The CDR3 has 15 amino acids. CDR3 sequence (DNA): TGTGCCACCAGCAGAGTTGGCGGGCTGTCCTACGAGCAGTACTTC. Residues: CATSRVGGLSYEQYF.

CDR3 amino acids: CASSSGLGNNQPQHF. The CDR3 nucleotides read TGTGCCAGCAGCTCGGGCCTAGGAAACAATCAGCCCCAGCATTTT. This chain uses TRBV7-6 with TRBJ1-5; D remains unclear. The germline V gene encodes CDR1 SGHVS and CDR2 FNYEAQ. CDR3 length: 15 residues. Trimming left V 4 bases short and J 3 bases short, with 13 bases between. The variable domain in full, completed from reference TRBV7-6 and TRBJ1-5, reads GAGVSQSPRYKVTKRGQDVALRCDPISGHVSLYWYRQALGQGPEFLTYFNYEAQQDKSGLPNDRFSAERPEGSISTLTIQRTEQRDSAMYRCASSSGLGNNQPQHFGDGTRLSIL.

The chain joins TRBV6-5 to TRBJ2-1, with D uncertain. Germline-derived CDR1 and CDR2 are MNHEY and SVGAGI. This CDR3 is 11 amino acids long. V was shortened by 4 bases and J by 10 bases, with 8 bases between the two germline ends. The CDR3 spells CASSLLREQFF. In DNA form, the CDR3 reads TGTGCCAGCAGTTTGTTACGGGAGCAGTTCTTC.

The chain uses TRBV18 and TRBJ2-1; possibly TRBD1 or TRBD2 for D (5 bases each). CDR3 length: 14 residues. With 8 bases removed from V and 10 bases from J, the gap between germline ends came to 21 bases. Germline V gene lookup returns CDR1 KGHSH and CDR2 LQKENI. The CDR3 loop is CASDQGGGTKEQFF. CDR3 nucleotide sequence: TGTGCCAGCGATCAGGGTGGAGGTACGAAAGAGCAGTTCTTC.

The chain joins TRBV7-8 to TRBJ2-1; D uncertain. V lost 5 bases and J lost 0, with 20 bases in between. The CDR3 totals 18 residues. Germline CDR1 and CDR2: SGHVS and FQNEAQ. CDR3 sequence (DNA): TGTGCCAGCAGCATGAAACGACTCGCCCTCCGCTCCTACAATGAGCAGTTCTTC. Translated: CASSMKRLALRSYNEQFF.

V and J are TRBV4-1 and TRBJ1-2, with a tentative D call TRBD1 (5 bases). This CDR3 has 14 residues. V was pared by 4 bases and J by 0 bases, with 9 bases between. Germline CDR1 is MGHRA and CDR2 is YSYEKL. The CDR3 here is CASSPDTANYGYTF. The CDR3 coding sequence is TGCGCCAGCAGCCCGGACACCGCTAACTATGGCTACACCTTC.

The V and J genes are TRBV18 and TRBJ2-5; D call uncertain. Germline-derived CDR1 and CDR2 are KGHSH and LQKENI. This CDR3 is built from 14 residues. Trimming took 1 base from V and 1 from J, leaving 7 bases between them. The CDR3 sequence is CASSPRFTQETQYF. Here the CDR3 DNA reads TGTGCCAGCTCACCACGCTTTACCCAAGAGACCCAGTACTTC.

The genes are TRBV28 and TRBJ2-5, with 10 bases aligning to TRBD1. Germline V gene lookup returns CDR1 MDHEN and CDR2 SYDVKM. The CDR3 has 14 residues. V trimming: 8 bases; J trimming: 4 bases; junction bases outside the gene matches: 7. The CDR3 DNA is TGTGCCAGCGGTGGGACAGGGGCAGGAGAGACCCAGTACTTC. Translated: CASGGTGAGETQYF.

This chain connects TRBV12-3 or TRBV12-4 to TRBJ2-7; the D is unclear. V gave up 3 bases and J gave up 2 bases, with 5 bases separating them. This CDR3 is 12 amino acids long. The CDR3 bases are TGTGCCAGCAGTTTTATCCCCTACGAGCAGTACTTC. Translation gives CASSFIPYEQYF.

The genes are TRBV7-2 and TRBJ1-5; D is unclear. Deletions cut 1 base from V and 0 bases from J, with 10 bases between. Germline CDR1 SGHTA, CDR2 FQGNSA. The CDR3 is made up of 16 amino acids. CDR3 region: CASSLETRYSNQPQHF. The CDR3 nucleotides are TGTGCCAGCAGCTTAGAGACTCGGTATAGCAATCAGCCCCAGCATTTT.

This chain uses TRBV5-5 with TRBJ1-5; 11 positions agree with TRBD1. This CDR3 region has 17 residues. V shed 3 bases and J 3 bases; nucleotides not matched to a gene: 8. Germline V CDR1 and CDR2: SGHKS, YYEKEE (reference sequence). The CDR3 region is CASSSGTGGLNNQPQHF. The CDR3 DNA reads TGTGCCAGCAGCTCGGGGACAGGGGGATTGAACAATCAGCCCCAGCATTTT.

This chain joins TRBV5-4 and TRBJ2-4; 8 positions agree with TRBD1. Trimming at V came to 4 bases and at J to 0 bases, leaving 9 bases not matched to a gene. CDR3 length: 17 amino acids. Germline CDR1 and CDR2: SGHNT and YYREEE (reference sequence). CDR3 residues: CASSGGQGVIAKNIQYF. CDR3 nucleotide sequence: TGTGCCAGCAGCGGTGGACAGGGTGTGATAGCCAAAAACATTCAGTACTTC.